Listed here is a single T cell receptor beta chain. This record belongs to a study of shared clonotypes between healthy human individuals. Here immunoSEQ multiplex PCR was the method, and the copy in TCRdb shows in-frame clones only, minus some. The sample holds millions of clones, 90% to 95% seen once. Germline V CDR1 and CDR2: SGHDT, YYEEEE. Deletions cut 4 bases from V and 8 bases from J, with 24 bases between. This CDR3 is built from 17 residues. V is TRBV5-6 and J is TRBJ1-4; D ambiguous. The clonotype originates from a man between 18 and 35 years old in good health. Sequencing used naive CD4+ T cells sorted from blood. The subset is: CD45RA+ positively selected. The CDR3 region is CASSEKVMAGGYEKLFF. The CDR3 region has the DNA TGTGCCAGCAGCGAGAAAGTAATGGCCGGTGGCTACGAAAAACTGTTTTTT.